This TCR beta chain was retrieved from a study of beta chain features in type 1 diabetes. Study-wide points: Fewer insertions but more deletions were seen at VDJ junctions in type 1 diabetes patients.

A remark on this clone: The antigen remains undetermined.

The ends lost 6 bases at V and 5 bases at J; junction bases unmatched: 11. CDR1 SEHNR and CDR2 FQNEAQ come from the germline V gene (reference sequence). This CDR3 region has 16 residues. The investigators reverse transcribed all of the isolated RNA, so they sequenced expressed TCRB transcripts. This table comes from immunoSEQ multiplex PCR, and its TCRdb copy is limited to in-frame clones, with some not included. The sample consists of approximately 120,000 clones, about two fifths of them appearing once. The clonotype was recovered from a woman under 30 in good health. The rearrangement uses TRBV7-9 and TRBJ2-2; 8 nucleotides match TRBD2. Material for sequencing was stem cell memory CD4+ T cells from blood. CDR3 amino acids: CASSQTGLAKTGELFF. CDR3 coding DNA: TGTGCCAGCAGTCAAACAGGACTAGCAAAAACCGGGGAGCTGTTTTTT.